This record looks at one TCR beta chain sequence and its context. Its antigen is unidentified. The method was immunoSEQ multiplex PCR; TCRdb's version includes in-frame clones alone and lacks a portion of them. The sample consists of some 1.4 million clones, more than 95% of them appearing once. Germline V lookup: CDR1 ENHRY, CDR2 SYGVKD. The length of the CDR3 is 16 residues. The V gene lost 3 bases and the J gene lost 3 bases, with 15 bases spanning the gap. The sample originates from a study of shared clonotypes between healthy human individuals. Donors, without exception, were Caucasian adults residing in Nashville, Tennessee. Study-level results: Estimated richness was generally greater in naive than memory subsets.

The sequence was collected from a man in his thirties or forties in good health. Sequencing used naive CD4+ T cells sorted from blood. Noted subset: CD45RA+ positively selected. The rearrangement joins TRBV10-3 to TRBJ2-1, with D perhaps matching TRBD2 (7 bases). The CDR3 protein is CAISEARGAGYNEQFF. CDR3 nucleotides: TGTGCCATCAGTGAAGCCCGGGGGGCGGGCTACAATGAGCAGTTCTTC.